This T cell receptor beta chain appears in the sequencing data of a study of cytomegalovirus exposure and HLA in healthy donors. The CDR3 contains 13 residues. The ends were cut back, 3 bases at V and 3 bases at J, with 7 bases in the middle. Germline CDR1 and CDR2: MNHEY and SMNVEV (reference sequence). Findings and caveats of the study: As a later analysis showed, a missense DCLRE1C variant was linked to trimming of TCR beta V- and J-genes.

A remark on this clone: Antigen: not known.

The PCR had 60 Vbeta and 13 Jbeta primers. Libraries were prepared by immunoSEQ multiplex PCR; TCRdb keeps only in-frame clonotypes and omits some of them. This sample has 120,000 or so clones; 70% to 85% occur once, and the top ten carry 5.8%. Input material: PBMCs. This receptor was obtained from a young man in good health and CMV-seropositive. The chain joins TRBV27 to TRBJ2-3; D might be TRBD2 (6 bases). CDR3 bases: TGTGCCAGCAGTTTTCGGGGGACAGATACGCAGTATTTT. Translating it yields CASSFRGTDTQYF.